This TCR beta chain comes out of a study of cytomegalovirus exposure and HLA in healthy donors. It was with 60 Vbeta and 13 Jbeta primers that the PCR ran. Using immunoSEQ multiplex PCR, the repertoire was profiled, and TCRdb retains in-frame clones only, with some absent. The repertoire has some 100,000 clones, around three quarters of them found once; the top ten carry less than 9.5%. Study-wide results and limits: The study carried out a later analysis of TCR beta sequences. It associated around 17,000 of them with specific HLA alleles at a false discovery rate of 0.05. The authors later found most CMV-associated TCR beta chains appeared HLA-restricted.

Trimming cost V 7 bases and J 1 base, with 13 bases left between them. CDR3 length: 15 residues. The germline gives CDR1 SNHLY, CDR2 FYNNEI. This clone was seen a few times. The antigen remains unidentified. This receptor was obtained from a woman aged 50 to 65 in good health and CMV-seropositive. The sequencing sample was made of PBMCs. The V gene is TRBV2, the J gene TRBJ2-2; perhaps TRBD1 as D (6 bases). CDR3 residues: CASTRDTKNTGELFF. Written as DNA, the CDR3 is TGTGCCAGCACCCGGGACACCAAGAACACCGGGGAGCTGTTTTTT.